What follows describes a single TCR beta chain. Original analysis: Reference gene primer amplification gave estimated nucleated cell counts. The table came from immunoSEQ multiplex PCR; TCRdb's copy has only in-frame clones and leaves some out. V and J calls and clone size are as listed in that table; D and trimming were resolved from the DNA. Among about 64,000 clones listed, more than 70% were seen once. The source of the sample is a study of blood T cell repertoires in COVID-19. Study as a whole: Samples of COVID-19 (acute and convalescent) were obtained from the United States, Italy and Spain. Sources were T cells, B-cell-depleted T cells, or PBMCs; the material itself was cDNA or gDNA.

CDR1 and CDR2 from the germline V gene are MDHEN and SYDVKM. CDR3 length: 14 residues. Deletions cut 6 bases from V and 7 bases from J, with 18 bases between. This sequence was found in a man between 65 and 79 years old with acute or convalescent COVID-19. The chain combines TRBV28 with TRBJ1-2, with a tentative D call TRBD1 (5 bases). Sequenced input: peripheral blood. As DNA, the CDR3 is TGTGCCAGCAGCCGCCGTGCCGGGGGGTTTGGCTACACCTTC. It codes for CASSRRAGGFGYTF.